This T cell receptor (beta chain) was found in a study of blood T cells in healthy people across ages. Study in general: Capturing about one barcoded beta molecule per two T cells was achieved by template switching.

Germline lookup yields CDR1 SEHNR and CDR2 FQNEAQ (reference sequence). V lost 1 base and J 5 bases, leaving 12 bases between the germline ends. This CDR3 region has 15 residues. A few counts support this clonotype. As yet, its antigen is unknown. For the second PCR, which ran for about 7 to 11 cycles, a sample-barcoded 5' primer and a J-beta primer mix were used. TCRdb used MiXCR to reprocess the 5' RACE reads, holding one entry per CDR3 protein. Seen here are hundreds of thousands of distinct CDR3 sequences, 22% observed once, and the top ten hold 22%. Study conclusions and caveats: As age increased, TCR beta diversity per million T cells fell in a roughly linear fashion. No conclusive comparison of naive versus antigen-experienced cells was possible with unsorted PBMCs.

The TCR comes from a man aged 70-80 years in good health. The V gene is TRBV7-9, the J gene TRBJ2-1, with D possibly called TRBD1 or TRBD2 (6 bases each). The sequencing input was blood. The CDR3 region is CASSLGAGEDNEQFF. CDR3 bases: TGTGCCAGCAGCTTAGGGGCAGGGGAGGACAATGAGCAGTTCTTC.